This is a list of T cell receptor beta chains from one sample in a study of neurological immune-mediated disorders. TCRdb redid the calling of the 5' RACE reads with MiXCR, one entry per CDR3 protein. The table lists 35,000 to 55,000 distinct CDR3 sequences, nearly 6.5% of them singletons. Sequenced sample: CD4+ T cells from blood. These receptors were collected from a woman between 40 and 50 years old in good health. The CDR3 runs from the conserved cysteine through the conserved F or W. The D gene is left open where the match is weak. A row's size may be missing; if present it is once, few, many or a size class.

TRBD1	.	TRBV24-1	TRBJ2-5	14	TGTGCCGCCACTGAACCCACAGGGGTGGAGACCCAGTACTTC	CAATEPTGVETQYF
TRBD1	once	TRBV7-2	TRBJ1-2	14	TGTGCCAGCAGCTTAGACGGGACAGACTATGGCTACACCTTC	CASSLDGTDYGYTF
TRBD1	many	TRBV5-6	TRBJ2-1	14	TGTGCCAGCAGGGACAGGGGGCAATACAATGAGCAGTTCTTC	CASRDRGQYNEQFF
TRBD1	many	TRBV14	TRBJ2-1	15	TGTGCCAGTTCGCCGGCCGGGACAGGCAACAATGAGCAGTTCTTC	CASSPAGTGNNEQFF
TRBD2	medium-sized	TRBV9	TRBJ2-5	14	TGTGCCAGCAGCTCTAGACTAGCGGGAGAGACCCAGTACTTC	CASSSRLAGETQYF
TRBD2	many	TRBV4-3	TRBJ2-5	15	TGCGCCAGCAGCCCCGGCCTAGCGGGCCGGGAGACCCAGTACTTC	CASSPGLAGRETQYF
.	many	TRBV29-1	TRBJ2-2	15	TGCAGCGTTGAACTCCCGGGAGCCAGCACCGGGGAGCTGTTTTTT	CSVELPGASTGELFF
TRBD1	many	TRBV4-2	TRBJ1-6	15	TGTGCCAGCAGCCAAGGGACAGGCTATAATTCACCCCTCCACTTT	CASSQGTGYNSPLHF
.	many	TRBV7-9	TRBJ2-4	14	TGTGCCAGCAGCTTAGGATGGGGACAAAACATTCAGTACTTC	CASSLGWGQNIQYF
.	many	TRBV28	TRBJ2-1	15	TGTGCCAGCAGTTCCGAACCTATGATAGTGGGTGAGCAGTTCTTC	CASSSEPMIVGEQFF
.	few	TRBV28	TRBJ1-2	14	TGTGCCAGCAGTCTGCAGGGAGGCCCTTATGGCTACACCTTC	CASSLQGGPYGYTF
TRBD2	many	TRBV6-2/TRBV6-3	TRBJ2-6	16	TGTGCCAGCAGCGCCCCGGGGAGGGCTGGGGCCAACGTCCTGACTTTC	CASSAPGRAGANVLTF
.	many	TRBV29-1	TRBJ2-7	12	TGCAGCGTTGAAGAAGGATTGGGGGAGCAGTACTTC	CSVEEGLGEQYF
.	many	TRBV14	TRBJ2-3	16	TGTGCCAGCAGCCAAGCTGGTGCGGCCAGCACAGATACGCAGTATTTT	CASSQAGAASTDTQYF
.	many	TRBV28	TRBJ2-1	15	TGTGCCAGCAGTTTTGTCACGGAGGCCCGAGGGAAGCAGTTCTTC	CASSFVTEARGKQFF
.	many	TRBV15	TRBJ2-2	14	TGTGCCACCAGCAGAGGACAGAACACCGGGGAGCTGTTTTTT	CATSRGQNTGELFF
TRBD2	many	TRBV15	TRBJ2-1	18	TGTGCCACCAGGGTGGGGACTAGCGGGAGAAGGACCTACAATGAGCAGTTCTTC	CATRVGTSGRRTYNEQFF
.	many	TRBV29-1	TRBJ2-7	12	TGCAGCGTTGCGTCACGCCCCTACGAGCAGTACTTC	CSVASRPYEQYF
TRBD1	many	TRBV29-1	TRBJ2-4	12	TGCAGCGTTGCGACAGGGGAGGACATTCAGTACTTC	CSVATGEDIQYF
.	many	TRBV20-1	TRBJ1-1	14	TGCAGTGCTAGTGAGGCTTTCGGGAACACTGAAGCTTTCTTT	CSASEAFGNTEAFF
.	many	TRBV9	TRBJ2-1	14	TGTGCCAGCAGCGTCAGGGGCCTCGGGGATGAGCAGTTCTTC	CASSVRGLGDEQFF
.	many	TRBV5-1	TRBJ1-1	15	TGCGCCAGCAGCTCCCCAGGGACCCTGAACACTGAAGCTTTCTTT	CASSSPGTLNTEAFF
TRBD2	many	TRBV29-1	TRBJ2-1	16	TGCAGCGTTGACACCGCGGGGGGGGAAAACTACAATGAGCAGTTCTTC	CSVDTAGGENYNEQFF